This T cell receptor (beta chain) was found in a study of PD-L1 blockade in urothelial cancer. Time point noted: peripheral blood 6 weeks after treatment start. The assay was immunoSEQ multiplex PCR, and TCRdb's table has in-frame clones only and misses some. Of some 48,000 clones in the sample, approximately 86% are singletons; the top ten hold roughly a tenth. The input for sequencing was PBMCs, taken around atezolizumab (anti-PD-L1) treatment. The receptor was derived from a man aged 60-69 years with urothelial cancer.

CDR3 in DNA: TGCGCCAGCAGCCAAGATCGGGGGACTAGCGCCTTCGATGAGCAGTTCTTC. Its translation: CASSQDRGTSAFDEQFF. This rearrangement joins TRBV4-1 to TRBJ2-1; 10 nucleotides agree with TRBD2. V lost 0 bases and J lost 8; bases outside the gene matches: 10. This CDR3 is 17 amino acids long. Looked up from germline, CDR1 is MGHRA and CDR2 is YSYEKL.